The T cell receptor (beta chain) described here comes from a study of cytomegalovirus exposure and HLA in healthy donors. With 60 Vbeta and 13 Jbeta primers, the PCR was carried out. Generated by immunoSEQ multiplex PCR, the TCRdb table keeps only in-frame clones and is missing some. The sample shows 250,000 or so clones, around nine tenths of them seen only once. Study-level findings and limits: Links to common viral pathogens appeared, in a later analysis, for several of the most significant clusters.

Trimming removed 1 base from V and 0 bases from J; junction bases left unmatched: 8. The CDR3 is 18 residues long. Germline V lookup: CDR1 KGHSH, CDR2 LQKENI. This clone appeared a few times. Its antigen is unknown. Sequencing was done on a sample of PBMCs. This chain joins TRBV18 and TRBJ1-4, with 7 positions matching TRBD1. The TCR originated in a girl aged 2 to 9 in good health and CMV-seronegative. CDR3 residues: CASSPQPGQTATNEKLFF. DNA of the CDR3: TGTGCCAGCTCACCACAGCCGGGACAGACCGCAACTAATGAAAAACTGTTTTTT.